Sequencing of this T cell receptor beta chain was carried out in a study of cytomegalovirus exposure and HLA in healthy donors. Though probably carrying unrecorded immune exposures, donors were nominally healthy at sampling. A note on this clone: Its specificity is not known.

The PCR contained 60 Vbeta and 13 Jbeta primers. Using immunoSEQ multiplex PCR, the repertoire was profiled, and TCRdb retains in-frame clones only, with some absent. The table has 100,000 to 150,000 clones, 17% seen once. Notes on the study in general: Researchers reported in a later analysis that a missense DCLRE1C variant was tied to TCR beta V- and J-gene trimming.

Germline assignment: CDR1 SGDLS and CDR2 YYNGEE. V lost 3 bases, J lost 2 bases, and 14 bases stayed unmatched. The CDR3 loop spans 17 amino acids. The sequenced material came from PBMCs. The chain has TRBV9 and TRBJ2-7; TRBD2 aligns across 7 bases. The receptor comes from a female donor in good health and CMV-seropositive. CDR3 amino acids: CASSAGGFASGTYEQYF. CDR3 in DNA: TGTGCCAGCAGCGCTGGCGGGTTCGCTAGCGGTACCTACGAGCAGTACTTC.